This TCR beta chain was recovered during a study of CD8+CD57+ T cells in acquired aplastic anemia (dated by TCRdb to about 2018). The study in broad terms: A mean of about 3 ug of DNA, ranging from roughly 0.19 to 27.4 ug, was extracted from sorted CD4+ and CD8+ cells. What the research found in general, with its limitations: Between patients and healthy controls, no significant difference in CD8+ Simpson's diversity was found (P=0.060). Although 25 to 30 CD8+ CDR3 sequences were shared by patients and controls, these sequences appeared highly expressed in patients and within the immunodominant clones of patients.

TCR beta VDJ combination and CDR3 sequence profiling used genomic DNA as the template. An Illumina HiSeq 2000 was the platform used for TCR repertoire sequencing. Per the authors' processing: TRBV/TRBJ rearrangement plots, CDR3 size and DJ length profiles, and Simpson's diversity index were used to evaluate the repertoires. The most abundant DNA sequence in the deep sequencing data was defined as the immunodominant clone. CDR3 amino acid sequences were screened for sharing across subjects and compared with published repertoires and the VDJdb database. Using fastp trimming at Q25 and MiXCR clonotype assembly, TCRdb reanalyzed the public sequencing data and kept in-frame beta chains. Every entry covers one CDR3 protein and lists the most common genes and DNA from its rows. For this entry, the V and J calls and clone size follow TCRdb and not the study's own pipeline. The sample table contains 200,000 or so distinct CDR3 sequences; only one count was recorded for 64% of them. 35% to 55% of the sample comes from the top ten.

Concerning this clonotype itself: It has no known antigen specificity. Base-call qualities are not available, and no considerably larger clone is one nucleotide away.

The germline V gene encodes CDR1 SGHTA and CDR2 FQGNSA. V and J are trimmed by 1 base and 10 bases, and the gene matches miss 1 base of the junction. The CDR3 starts with the cysteine, ends with the phenylalanine, and has 12 residues. Solely the CDR3 DNA is kept, with 36 bases framed from the first base. In the study, sorted CD4+ and CD8+ blood T cells from patients with severe aplastic anemia and from healthy subjects underwent deep sequencing of TCR repertoires. Ficoll-Paque density gradient centrifugation was used to isolate peripheral blood mononuclear cells. Before DNA extraction, CD4+ and CD8+ T cells were sorted by FACS or by magnetic beads.

Recombination linked TRBV7-2 to TRBJ1-1; 9 of the junction bases match TRBD1. The sequence came from a human donor with severe aplastic anemia or a healthy control (not recorded which). Sequencing input: sorted CD4+, CD8+, or CD8+CD57+ T cells (not recorded which) from PBMCs. The bases are TGTGCCAGCAGCTTAGAGGACAGGGGAGCTTTCTTT. Protein translation: CASSLEDRGAFF.